A single sample gave rise to the 32 T cell receptor beta chains below, sequenced in a study of beta chain features in type 1 diabetes. Their antigens remain unidentified. Expressed TCRB transcripts were sequenced because the entire RNA isolate underwent reverse transcription. The data were produced by immunoSEQ multiplex PCR, yet TCRdb's version contains in-frame clones alone and is incomplete. The profile shows a few hundred thousand clones, roughly an eighth of them singletons. Study-wide findings and caveats: Significant though moderate, a shortening of TCRB CDR3s appeared in all four CD4+ subsets of Type 1 diabetes patients.

The sequencing sample was made of naive CD4+ T cells from blood. The receptors shown here come from a man younger than 40 with type 1 diabetes.

This clone was seen only a few times. This chain links TRBV29-1 with TRBJ2-7, with 7 bases matching TRBD1. J lost 1 base, V lost 4 bases, and 10 bases had no gene match. Germline CDR1 and CDR2: SQVTM and ANQGSEA. The CDR3 spans 15 residues. The CDR3 reads CSVVGDRTGSYEQYF. As DNA, the CDR3 is TGCAGCGTTGTGGGGGACCGGACAGGATCCTACGAGCAGTACTTC.

The V and J genes are TRBV19 and TRBJ2-5; 9 bases match TRBD1. Germline V CDR1 and CDR2: LNHDA, SQIVND (reference sequence). After removal of 9 bases from V and 1 base from J, the junction contained 3 bases not matched to a gene. This CDR3 is 13 amino acids long. The CDR3 region has the DNA TGTGCCAGCGGGGACAGGGTCCAAGAGACCCAGTACTTC. Protein product: CASGDRVQETQYF. Based on the CDR3 plus reference TRBV19 and TRBJ2-5, the full variable domain is DGGITQSPKYLFRKEGQNVTLSCEQNLNHDAMYWYRQDPGQGLRLIYYSQIVNDFQKGDIAEGYSVSREKKESFPLTVTSAQKNPTAFYLCASGDRVQETQYFGPGTRLLVL.

This rearrangement joins TRBV4-3 to TRBJ2-7; 7 bases agree with TRBD1. This CDR3 region has 17 residues. CDR1 is LGHNA and CDR2 is YSLEER in the germline V gene. J was trimmed by 2 bases and V by 0 bases; bases with no gene match: 10. The DNA for the CDR3 is TGCGCCAGCAGCCAAGATAACTCCGGGACAGTGACCTACGAGCAGTACTTC. It encodes CASSQDNSGTVTYEQYF.

The chain combines TRBV28 with TRBJ1-2; D is undetermined. The CDR3 extends over 11 amino acids. V was clipped by 5 bases and J by 8 bases, with 9 bases between them. In germline, CDR1 is MDHEN, CDR2 SYDVKM. The CDR3 region is CASSPSRGYTF. The CDR3 DNA is TGTGCCAGCAGTCCCTCCCGGGGCTACACCTTC.

The chain couples TRBV29-1 to TRBJ2-3; 8 positions match TRBD1. V was clipped by 5 bases and J by 5 bases; unmatched bases: 12. The CDR3 extends over 15 amino acids. Germline V gene sequence: CDR1 SQVTM, CDR2 ANQGSEA. The CDR3 region has the DNA TGCAGCGTTCCTCTGGGGGCAGGGGGCTTAGATACGCAGTATTTT. Translating gives CSVPLGAGGLDTQYF.

V and J are TRBV19 and TRBJ1-5; possibly TRBD1 for D (5 bases). Germline V gene lookup returns CDR1 LNHDA and CDR2 SQIVND (reference sequence). CDR3 size: 15 residues. V lost 3 bases to trimming and J lost 0 bases, with 9 bases between them. The chain's CDR3 is CASSMGQGSNQPQHF. The DNA for the CDR3 is TGTGCCAGTAGTATGGGGCAGGGTAGCAATCAGCCCCAGCATTTT. Full variable domain (remainder filled in from reference TRBV19 and TRBJ1-5): DGGITQSPKYLFRKEGQNVTLSCEQNLNHDAMYWYRQDPGQGLRLIYYSQIVNDFQKGDIAEGYSVSREKKESFPLTVTSAQKNPTAFYLCASSMGQGSNQPQHFGDGTRLSIL.

This clone appeared a few times. This chain uses TRBV18 with TRBJ1-2; D remains ambiguous. The germline V gene has CDR1 KGHSH and CDR2 LQKENI. V lost 3 bases, J lost 8 bases, and 10 bases lay in between. The CDR3 sequence is 12 residues long. CDR3 bases: TGTGCCAGCTCACCGGGGAGATCCGGCTACACCTTC. Its translation is CASSPGRSGYTF.

This clone has only a few counts. This rearrangement joins TRBV19 to TRBJ2-1; 12 bases match TRBD2. The CDR3 has 15 residues. The trim removed 6 bases at V and 3 bases at J, leaving 3 bases unmatched. Germline loops: CDR1 LNHDA, CDR2 SQIVND (reference sequence). CDR3 bases: TGTGCCAGTAGACCGACTAGCGGGAGCTACAATGAGCAGTTCTTC. It translates to CASRPTSGSYNEQFF. Looking up the rest from reference TRBV19 and TRBJ2-1 gives the full variable domain: DGGITQSPKYLFRKEGQNVTLSCEQNLNHDAMYWYRQDPGQGLRLIYYSQIVNDFQKGDIAEGYSVSREKKESFPLTVTSAQKNPTAFYLCASRPTSGSYNEQFFGPGTRLTVL.

This clone was detected only a few times. V gene TRBV7-2 combines with J gene TRBJ2-1, with 7 bases identical to TRBD2. Germline values: CDR1 SGHTA, CDR2 FQGNSA. J lost 4 bases, V lost 5 bases, and 5 bases had no gene match. CDR3 length: 14 residues. This CDR3 reads CASSRTSPYNEQFF. The CDR3 DNA sequence: TGTGCCAGCAGCAGGACTAGTCCTTACAATGAGCAGTTCTTC.

This clone has just a few counts. The V gene is TRBV7-2, the J gene TRBJ2-4, with TRBD1 matching over 7 bases. Trimming removed 3 bases from V and 0 bases from J; junction bases left unmatched: 5. The CDR3 is made up of 16 amino acids. The germline V gene encodes CDR1 SGHTA and CDR2 FQGNSA. The CDR3: CASSFQGVLAKNIQYF. The CDR3 DNA reads as TGTGCCAGCAGCTTTCAGGGGGTTCTAGCCAAAAACATTCAGTACTTC.

This clone was found a few times. V is TRBV18 and J is TRBJ2-5, with D tentatively TRBD2 (6 bases). Trimming left V 1 base short and J 2 bases short, with 14 bases between. Germline CDR1 reads KGHSH; CDR2 reads LQKENI. This CDR3 has 16 residues. CDR3 region: CASSPREAGGQETQYF. The CDR3, as DNA: TGTGCCAGCTCACCACGGGAGGCAGGCGGTCAAGAGACCCAGTACTTC. The full variable domain, its missing parts supplied by reference TRBV18 and TRBJ2-5, is NAGVMQNPRHLVRRRGQEARLRCSPMKGHSHVYWYRQLPEEGLKFMVYLQKENIIDESGMPKERFSAEFPKEGPSILRIQQVVRGDSAAYFCASSPREAGGQETQYFGPGTRLLVL.

This clone was picked up a small number of times. This sequence joins TRBV14 and TRBJ2-4, with 7 positions matching TRBD1. Losses at the gene ends were 6 bases for V and 0 bases for J; bases not matched to a gene: 5. Per germline, CDR1 SGHDN and CDR2 FVKESK. The CDR3 totals 15 residues. In DNA form, the CDR3 reads TGTGCCAGCAGGTACCGGGACAGAGCCAAAAACATTCAGTACTTC. This encodes CASRYRDRAKNIQYF.

This clone has just a few counts. The V call is TRBV7-3, the J call TRBJ2-2, with TRBD2 identical over 7 bases. The CDR3 loop spans 15 amino acids. Unmatched junction bases numbered 9, after V lost 5 bases and J lost 6 bases. In germline, CDR1 is SGHTA, CDR2 FQGTGA. For the CDR3, the DNA is TGTGCCAGCAGCCGGGGGGACTCTCCGGCCGGGGAGCTGTTTTTT. Its protein product is CASSRGDSPAGELFF.

This clone has only a few counts. The chain employs TRBV9 and TRBJ2-7, with TRBD2 matching 11 bases. This CDR3 has 15 amino acids. V dropped 0 bases and J dropped 4; count of bases not matched to a gene: 3. Per the germline V gene, CDR1 is SGDLS and CDR2 is YYNGEE. CDR3: CASSVGGTSGYEQYF. The CDR3 coding sequence is TGTGCCAGCAGCGTAGGCGGGACTAGCGGATACGAGCAGTACTTC.

The chain is built from TRBV14 and TRBJ2-7; TRBD1 is a possible D gene (6 bases). Germline-derived CDR1 and CDR2 are SGHDN and FVKESK. There are 13 residues in the CDR3. The V and J ends lost 5 bases and 2 bases respectively, with 10 bases between them. This CDR3 is CASSKGVTYEQYF. As DNA, the CDR3 is TGTGCCAGCAGCAAGGGGGTGACCTACGAGCAGTACTTC.

The chain carries TRBV7-2 and TRBJ2-1; 12 bases are shared with TRBD2. The V gene's germline CDR1 is SGHTA and CDR2 FQGNSA. The V and J ends lost 4 bases and 3 bases, in that order; junction bases with no gene match: 4. CDR3 size: 16 residues. The CDR3 DNA reads TGTGCCAGCAGCTCCCTGGGACTAGCGGGCTACAATGAGCAGTTCTTC. Translation gives CASSSLGLAGYNEQFF.

The genes are TRBV5-6 and TRBJ1-2, with unresolved D. The CDR3 has 12 residues. Trimming removed 4 bases at V and 6 bases at J, with 10 bases between. Germline V gene lookup returns CDR1 SGHDT and CDR2 YYEEEE. CDR3 in DNA: TGTGCCAGCAGCCTGGCAGGCAATGGCTACACCTTC. It codes for CASSLAGNGYTF.

J is TRBJ2-7 and V is TRBV7-9, with 9 bases fitting TRBD1. After removal of 5 bases from V and 3 bases from J, the junction contained 8 bases not matched to a gene. The germline gives CDR1 SEHNR, CDR2 FQNEAQ (reference sequence). This CDR3 is built from 15 residues. CDR3 DNA: TGTGCCAGCAGCCTGGGGTGGGGACAGGGCTACGAGCAGTACTTC. This encodes CASSLGWGQGYEQYF. Full variable domain (rest looked up from reference TRBV7-9 and TRBJ2-7): DTGVSQNPRHKITKRGQNVTFRCDPISEHNRLYWYRQTLGQGPEFLTYFQNEAQLEKSRLLSDRFSAERPKGSFSTLEIQRTEQGDSAMYLCASSLGWGQGYEQYFGPGTRLTVT.

The J gene is TRBJ2-2, the V gene TRBV2, with TRBD1 matching over 8 bases. J lost 0 bases, V lost 5 bases, and 5 bases had no gene match. Germline V gene data show CDR1 as SNHLY and CDR2 as FYNNEI. The CDR3 covers 16 residues. CDR3 in DNA: TGTGCCAGCAGTAAACAGGGGGTCGCGAACACCGGGGAGCTGTTTTTT. Translated: CASSKQGVANTGELFF.

This clone was picked up a small number of times. CDR3 region: CASSERGLAGFGGELFF. CDR3 coding DNA: TGTGCCAGCAGCGAAAGGGGACTAGCGGGATTTGGCGGGGAGCTGTTTTTT. The chain is built from TRBV7-2 and TRBJ2-2; TRBD2 agrees at 13 bases. This CDR3 comprises 17 residues. The trim removed 5 bases at V and 7 bases at J, leaving 10 bases unmatched. CDR1 and CDR2 from the germline V gene are SGHTA and FQGNSA.

The sample holds a few counts of this clone. The V gene is TRBV15, the J gene TRBJ2-7, with a possible D match to TRBD2 (6 bases). Trimming removed 0 bases at V and 7 bases at J, with 13 bases between. Germline CDR1 is LNHNV and CDR2 is YYDKDF (reference sequence). The CDR3 contains 14 residues. CDR3 loop: CATSRDRAGREQYF. CDR3 bases: TGTGCCACCAGCAGAGATCGGGCGGGGCGAGAGCAGTACTTC.

The V and J genes are TRBV5-1 and TRBJ2-7, with TRBD2 as a possible D gene (5 bases). The germline V and J ends were trimmed by 4 bases and 3 bases, with 14 bases remaining between them. Germline values: CDR1 SGHRS, CDR2 YFSETQ. The CDR3 consists of 14 residues. CDR3 nucleotides: TGCGCCAGCAGCCCCGGTCTAGCATACTACGAGCAGTACTTC. Translated: CASSPGLAYYEQYF.

The sample holds a few counts of this clone. Other DNA variants within this sample encode the same CDR3. The chain uses TRBV28 and TRBJ2-6; D remains ambiguous. The germline V and J ends were trimmed by 2 bases and 1 base, with 9 bases remaining between them. This CDR3 has 16 residues. The germline CDR1 and CDR2 sequences are MDHEN and SYDVKM. The CDR3: CASSLRGGSGANVLTF. The CDR3 coding sequence is TGTGCCAGCAGTTTAAGAGGCGGATCTGGGGCCAACGTCCTGACTTTC.

This clone showed up just a few times. The gene calls are TRBV20-1 and TRBJ2-7; D is unresolved. The ends were cut back, 4 bases at V and 5 bases at J, with 9 bases in the middle. This CDR3 comprises 11 residues. Germline CDR1 is DFQATT and CDR2 is SNEGSKA (reference sequence). CDR3 in amino acids: CSAINIDEQYF. The CDR3 DNA follows: TGCAGTGCTATTAATATCGACGAGCAGTACTTC.

The rearrangement joins TRBV5-1 to TRBJ2-3, with D hard to call. This CDR3 spans 15 amino acids. With 0 bases removed from V and 0 bases from J, the gap between germline ends came to 8 bases. CDR1 and CDR2 (germline): SGHRS, YFSETQ. The CDR3 loop reads CASSLEATSTDTQYF. The CDR3 coding sequence is TGCGCCAGCAGCTTGGAAGCGACTAGCACAGATACGCAGTATTTT.

This clone was detected a few times. V is TRBV4-3 and J is TRBJ2-2; 7 positions match TRBD1. Losses at the gene ends were 4 bases for V and 4 bases for J; bases not matched to a gene: 3. The CDR3 loop spans 14 amino acids. Germline CDR1 reads LGHNA; CDR2 reads YSLEER. The CDR3 loop reads CASSPSGGTGELFF. The DNA for the CDR3 is TGCGCCAGCAGCCCCTCAGGGGGCACCGGGGAGCTGTTTTTT.

This clone was picked up a small number of times. This rearrangement joins TRBV5-4 to TRBJ2-5; 8 bases match TRBD1. V lost 2 bases, J lost 2 bases, and 8 bases stayed unmatched. CDR3 length: 16 residues. Germline values: CDR1 SGHNT, CDR2 YYREEE (reference sequence). Written as DNA, the CDR3 is TGTGCCAGCAGCTTAGAGACAGGGGTGGGACAAGAGACCCAGTACTTC. Its protein is CASSLETGVGQETQYF.

The chain recombines TRBV7-2 with TRBJ2-7, with 8 positions matching TRBD1. CDR1 and CDR2 from the germline V gene are SGHTA and FQGNSA. The ends lost 5 bases at V and 5 bases at J; junction bases unmatched: 11. CDR3 length: 15 amino acids. For the CDR3, the DNA is TGTGCCAGCAGCCCGAGACCGGGACAGGTCAACGAGCAGTACTTC. This sequence encodes CASSPRPGQVNEQYF.

The rearrangement links TRBV28 to TRBJ2-7, with 7 positions matching TRBD1. The V gene end was trimmed by 4 bases and the J gene end by 2 bases; junction bases not matched to a gene: 8. Germline V gene data show CDR1 as MDHEN and CDR2 as SYDVKM. The CDR3 extends over 15 amino acids. The CDR3 loop is CASSSSGTATYEQYF. The CDR3 DNA reads TGTGCCAGCAGTTCCTCCGGGACAGCAACCTACGAGCAGTACTTC.

This chain uses TRBV4-2 with TRBJ2-7; D is ambiguous. The germline gives CDR1 LGHNA, CDR2 YNFKEQ. Deletions cut 1 base from V and 5 bases from J, with 9 bases between. This CDR3 is 13 amino acids long. The CDR3: CASSQGLKDEQYF. The CDR3 region has the DNA TGTGCCAGCAGCCAAGGTCTAAAAGACGAGCAGTACTTC.

This clone was observed a few times. The rearrangement links TRBV7-2 to TRBJ2-7, with 7 positions matching TRBD1. This CDR3 is built from 14 residues. CDR1 and CDR2 (germline): SGHTA, FQGNSA. The trim removed 3 bases at V and 2 bases at J, leaving 4 bases unmatched. This CDR3 is CASSFRDRPYEQYF. CDR3 bases: TGTGCCAGCAGCTTCCGGGACAGACCCTACGAGCAGTACTTC.

The J gene is TRBJ2-7, the V gene TRBV9, with 8 bases matching TRBD1. The CDR3 runs to 15 residues. The V gene's germline CDR1 is SGDLS and CDR2 YYNGEE. Unmatched junction bases numbered 7, after V lost 1 base and J lost 4 bases. CDR3 amino acids: CASSVNSGGLYEQYF. The CDR3 region has the DNA TGTGCCAGCAGCGTAAACTCAGGGGGCCTTTACGAGCAGTACTTC.